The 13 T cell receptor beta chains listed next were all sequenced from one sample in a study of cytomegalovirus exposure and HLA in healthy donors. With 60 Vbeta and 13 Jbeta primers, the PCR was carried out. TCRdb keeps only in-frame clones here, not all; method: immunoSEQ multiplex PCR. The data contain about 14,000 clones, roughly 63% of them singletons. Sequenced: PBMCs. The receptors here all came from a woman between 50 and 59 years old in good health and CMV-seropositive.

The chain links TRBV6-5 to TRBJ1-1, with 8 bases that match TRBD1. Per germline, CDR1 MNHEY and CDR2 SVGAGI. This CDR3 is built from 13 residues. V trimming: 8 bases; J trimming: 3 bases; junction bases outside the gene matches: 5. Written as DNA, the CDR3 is TGTGCCAGCCGCAGGGGGCCGGACACTGAAGCTTTCTTT. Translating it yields CASRRGPDTEAFF.

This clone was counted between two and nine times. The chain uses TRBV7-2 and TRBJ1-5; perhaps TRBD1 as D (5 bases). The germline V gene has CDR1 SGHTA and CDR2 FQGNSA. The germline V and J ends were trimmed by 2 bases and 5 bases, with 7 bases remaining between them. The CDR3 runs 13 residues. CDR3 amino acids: CASSLIRDQPQHF. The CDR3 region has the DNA TGTGCCAGCAGCTTAATCAGGGATCAGCCCCAGCATTTT.

The CDR3 protein is CASSKGQAYEQYF. CDR3 coding DNA: TGTGCCAGCAGTAAGGGACAGGCCTACGAGCAGTACTTC. The rearrangement joins TRBV6-5 to TRBJ2-7, with 8 bases identical to TRBD1. CDR1 and CDR2 from the germline V gene are MNHEY and SVGAGI. The CDR3 sequence is 13 residues long. The junction had 2 bases not matched to a gene; V was cut back by 5 bases and J by 2 bases.

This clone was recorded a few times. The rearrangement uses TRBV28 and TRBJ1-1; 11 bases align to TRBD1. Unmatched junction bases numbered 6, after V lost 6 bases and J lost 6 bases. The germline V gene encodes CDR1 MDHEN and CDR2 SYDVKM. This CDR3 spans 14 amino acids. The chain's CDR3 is CASSGTGGHPEAFF. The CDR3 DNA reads TGTGCCAGCAGCGGGACAGGGGGTCATCCTGAAGCTTTCTTT.

In nucleotides, the CDR3 is TGTGCCAGCAGCTTACCGGGCGGGAGGAGATCCTACGAGCAGTACTTC. Translated: CASSLPGGRRSYEQYF. The chain has TRBV7-2 and TRBJ2-7; 8 positions match TRBD2. After removal of 2 bases from V and 1 base from J, the junction contained 7 bases not matched to a gene. Germline CDR1 is SGHTA and CDR2 is FQGNSA. The CDR3 is made up of 16 amino acids. The variable domain in full, completed from reference TRBV7-2 and TRBJ2-7, reads GAGVSQSPSNKVTEKGKDVELRCDPISGHTALYWYRQSLGQGLEFLIYFQGNSAPDKSGLPSDRFSAERTGGSVSTLTIQRTQQEDSAVYLCASSLPGGRRSYEQYFGPGTRLTVT.

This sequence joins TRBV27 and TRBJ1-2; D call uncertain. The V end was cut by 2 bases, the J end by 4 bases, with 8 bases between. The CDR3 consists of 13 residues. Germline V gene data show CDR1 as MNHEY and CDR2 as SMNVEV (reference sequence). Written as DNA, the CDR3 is TGTGCCAGCAGTTTAGGCAGATTCTATGGCTACACCTTC. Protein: CASSLGRFYGYTF.

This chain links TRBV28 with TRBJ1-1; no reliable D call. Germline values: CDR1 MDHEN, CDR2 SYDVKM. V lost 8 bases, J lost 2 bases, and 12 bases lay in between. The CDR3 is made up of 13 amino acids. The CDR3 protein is CASVGGRNTEAFF. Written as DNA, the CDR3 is TGTGCCAGCGTGGGAGGGAGAAACACTGAAGCTTTCTTT.

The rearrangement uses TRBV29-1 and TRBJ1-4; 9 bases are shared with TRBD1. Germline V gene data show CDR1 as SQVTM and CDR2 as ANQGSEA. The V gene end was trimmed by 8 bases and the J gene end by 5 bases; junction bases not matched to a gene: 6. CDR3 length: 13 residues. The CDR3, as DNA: TGCAGCATTCGGACAGGGGCGAATGAAAAACTGTTTTTT. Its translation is CSIRTGANEKLFF. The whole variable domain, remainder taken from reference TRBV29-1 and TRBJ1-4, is SAVISQKPSRDICQRGTSLTIQCQVDSQVTMMFWYRQQPGQSLTLIATANQGSEATYESGFVIDKFPISRPNLTFSTLTVSNMSPEDSSIYLCSIRTGANEKLFFGSGTQLSVL.

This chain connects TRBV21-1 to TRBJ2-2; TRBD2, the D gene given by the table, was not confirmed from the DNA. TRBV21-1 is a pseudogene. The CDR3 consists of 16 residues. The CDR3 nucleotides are TGTGCCAGCAGCAAAAGACTAGCGGGAGACACCGGGGAGCTGTTTTTT. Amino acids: CASSKRLAGDTGELFF.

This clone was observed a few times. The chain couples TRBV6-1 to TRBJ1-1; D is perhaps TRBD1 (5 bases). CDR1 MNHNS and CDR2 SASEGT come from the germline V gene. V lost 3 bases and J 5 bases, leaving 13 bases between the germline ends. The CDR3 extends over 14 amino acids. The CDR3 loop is CASSETGGVTEAFF. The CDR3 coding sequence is TGTGCCAGCAGTGAGACGGGAGGGGTTACTGAAGCTTTCTTT.

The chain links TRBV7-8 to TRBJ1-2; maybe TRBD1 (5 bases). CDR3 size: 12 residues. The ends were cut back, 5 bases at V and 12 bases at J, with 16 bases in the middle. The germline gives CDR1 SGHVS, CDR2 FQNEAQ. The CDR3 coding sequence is TGTGCCAGCAGCCCTAGCGGGGGGATGAACACCTTC. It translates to CASSPSGGMNTF.

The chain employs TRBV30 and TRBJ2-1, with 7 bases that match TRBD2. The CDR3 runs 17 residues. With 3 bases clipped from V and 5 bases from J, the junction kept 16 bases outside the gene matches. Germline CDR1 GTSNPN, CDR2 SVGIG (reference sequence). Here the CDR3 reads CAWSHKILATFNNEQFF. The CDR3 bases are TGTGCCTGGAGCCACAAAATACTAGCGACATTTAACAATGAGCAGTTCTTC.

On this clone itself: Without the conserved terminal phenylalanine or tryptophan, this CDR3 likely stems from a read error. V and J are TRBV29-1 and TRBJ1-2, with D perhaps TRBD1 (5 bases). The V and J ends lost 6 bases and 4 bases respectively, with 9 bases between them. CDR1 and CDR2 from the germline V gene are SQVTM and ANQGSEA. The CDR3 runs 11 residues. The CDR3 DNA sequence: TGCAGCGTCCGAACAGGCTATGGCTACACCGTC. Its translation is CSVRTGYGYTV.